This T cell receptor (beta chain) was observed in a study of OX40 agonist ivuxolimab in advanced cancers. Generated by immunoSEQ multiplex PCR, the TCRdb table keeps only in-frame clones and is missing some. The top ten hold approximately 2.1% of the sample, which has about 68,000 clones, 86% seen once. Source: CD4+ or CD8+ T cells sorted from blood, taken in a trial of the OX40 agonist ivuxolimab. The sequence derives from an adult with an advanced solid tumor such as melanoma, head and neck, liver or kidney cancer.

The CDR3 DNA is TGCGCCAGCAGCCAAGATTTCTGGGGTGAAGCTTTCTTT. Its translation: CASSQDFWGEAFF. This chain connects TRBV4-1 to TRBJ1-1; D is unresolved. The CDR3 consists of 13 residues. The V gene's germline CDR1 is MGHRA and CDR2 YSYEKL. V lost 0 bases and J lost 7, with 9 bases in between.